The 8 T cell receptor beta chains presented below share a single source sample, sequenced in a study of T cell responses to AZD1222 COVID-19 vaccine (dated by TCRdb to about 2021). Libraries were prepared through the immunoSEQ multiplex PCR assay. The clones in this table, taken by TCRdb from immuneACCESS, are in-frame only. Not every clone is retained; where verified, under half of the shortfall comes from an unresolved V gene, and the cause of the rest is unknown. For this sample the table gives tens of thousands of clones, of which roughly 85% were detected only once. Together, the top ten hold 1.3% of the sample. The time point label, as the study defines it: about 28 days (+/-7) after the second vaccine dose. Sequencing used peripheral blood, obtained 28 days after the second AZD1222 dose. The receptors were sampled from an adult who received the AZD1222 COVID-19 vaccine.

CDR3: CASSFASGLMGYEQYF. CDR3 nucleotides: TGTGCCAGCAGCTTCGCCTCGGGATTAATGGGCTACGAGCAGTACTTC. The chain recombines TRBV3-1 (or the pseudogene TRBV3-2) with TRBJ2-7, with D maybe TRBD2 (5 bases). Germline loops: CDR1 LGHDT, CDR2 YNNKEL (reference sequence). This CDR3 comprises 16 residues. The V end was cut by 5 bases, the J end by 3 bases, with 20 bases between.

This clone came up a few times. In DNA form, the CDR3 reads TGTGCCAGCAGGACAGGTGGGGCCAACGTCCTGACTTTC. This encodes CASRTGGANVLTF. J is TRBJ2-6 and V is TRBV5-4; a possible D gene is TRBD1 (6 bases). Germline values: CDR1 SGHNT, CDR2 YYREEE (reference sequence). The V and J ends lost 5 bases and 3 bases respectively, with 6 bases between them. This CDR3 spans 13 amino acids.

Only a few counts were recorded for this clone. The chain uses TRBV15 and TRBJ1-5; weak D call: TRBD1 (5 bases). V lost 0 bases to trimming and J lost 4 bases, with 7 bases between them. CDR1 is LNHNV, CDR2 YYDKDF, per germline (reference sequence). The CDR3 sequence is 14 residues long. CDR3 nucleotide sequence: TGTGCCACCAGCAGAGATGACAGAAATCAGCCCCAGCATTTT. Translated: CATSRDDRNQPQHF.

This chain joins TRBV14 and TRBJ2-7; a possible D gene is TRBD2 (5 bases). Trimming pared 6 bases from V and 2 bases from J, leaving 14 bases between. From germline, CDR1 is SGHDN and CDR2 FVKESK. CDR3 length: 14 amino acids. CDR3 residues: CASSRTQPPYEQYF. The CDR3 DNA follows: TGTGCCAGCAGTCGGACTCAGCCTCCCTACGAGCAGTACTTC.

This chain joins TRBV6-5 and TRBJ1-1; D is undetermined. The CDR3 runs 14 residues. Germline loops: CDR1 MNHEY, CDR2 SVGAGI. Trimming stripped 2 bases from V and 0 bases from J, with 7 bases between. CDR3 protein: CASSYGHMNTEAFF. The CDR3 nucleotides are TGTGCCAGCAGTTACGGCCATATGAACACTGAAGCTTTCTTT.

This chain uses TRBV6-5 with TRBJ1-2, with D maybe TRBD1 (5 bases). Looked up from germline, CDR1 is MNHEY and CDR2 is SVGAGI. The CDR3 sequence is 16 residues long. V lost 0 bases and J 5 bases, leaving 16 bases between the germline ends. The CDR3 protein is CASSYSIFSGSYGYTF. The CDR3 nucleotides read TGTGCCAGCAGTTACTCGATATTCTCAGGGAGTTATGGCTACACCTTC.

Turning to this clone: The sample contains more than one DNA sequence encoding this CDR3. This chain joins TRBV10-3 and TRBJ1-1, with no clear D. Germline loops: CDR1 ENHRY, CDR2 SYGVKD. Trimming removed 3 bases at V and 4 bases at J, with 6 bases between. The CDR3 sequence is 12 residues long. CDR3 sequence reads: CAISEVGTEAFF. CDR3 sequence (DNA): TGTGCCATCAGTGAAGTCGGCACTGAAGCTTTCTTT.

The CDR3 loop is CASSSSRQGASNQPQHF. Written as DNA, the CDR3 is TGTGCCAGCAGCTCTAGTCGACAGGGGGCTAGCAATCAGCCCCAGCATTTT. The chain uses TRBV7-9 and TRBJ1-5, with TRBD1 matching over 10 bases. The junction had 6 bases not matched to a gene; V was cut back by 4 bases and J by 0 bases. There are 17 residues in the CDR3. CDR1 is SEHNR, CDR2 FQNEAQ, per germline (reference sequence).